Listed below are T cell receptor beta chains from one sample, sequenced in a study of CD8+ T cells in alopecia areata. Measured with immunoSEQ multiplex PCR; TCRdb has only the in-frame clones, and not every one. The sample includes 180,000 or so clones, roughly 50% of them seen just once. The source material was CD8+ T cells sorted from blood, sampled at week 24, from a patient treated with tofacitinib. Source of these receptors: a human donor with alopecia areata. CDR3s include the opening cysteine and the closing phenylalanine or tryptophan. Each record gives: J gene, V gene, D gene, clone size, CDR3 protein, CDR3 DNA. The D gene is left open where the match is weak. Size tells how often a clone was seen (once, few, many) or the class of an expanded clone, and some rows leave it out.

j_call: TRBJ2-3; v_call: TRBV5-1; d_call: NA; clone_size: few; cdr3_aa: CASSLEVSTDTQYF; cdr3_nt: TGCGCCAGCAGCTTGGAGGTCAGCACAGATACGCAGTATTTT
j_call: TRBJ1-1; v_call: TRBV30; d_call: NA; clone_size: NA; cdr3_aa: CAWTAFMNTEAFF; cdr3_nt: TGTGCCTGGACTGCATTCATGAACACTGAAGCTTTCTTT
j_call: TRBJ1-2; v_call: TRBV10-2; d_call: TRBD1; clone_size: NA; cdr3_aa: CASSERTGNPYGYTF; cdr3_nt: TGCGCCAGCAGTGAAAGGACAGGGAACCCCTATGGCTACACCTTC
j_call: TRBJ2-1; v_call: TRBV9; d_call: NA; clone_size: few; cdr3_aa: CASSATSYNEQFF; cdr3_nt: TGTGCCAGCAGTGCTACTAGCTACAATGAGCAGTTCTTC
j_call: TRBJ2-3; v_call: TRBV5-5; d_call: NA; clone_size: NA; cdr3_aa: CASSLDGATQYF; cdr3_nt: TGTGCCAGCAGCTTGGACGGGGCTACGCAGTATTTT
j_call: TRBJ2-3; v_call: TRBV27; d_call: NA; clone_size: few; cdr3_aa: CASSFIRGITDTQYF; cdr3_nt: TGTGCCAGCAGTTTTATTCGAGGGATTACAGATACGCAGTATTTT
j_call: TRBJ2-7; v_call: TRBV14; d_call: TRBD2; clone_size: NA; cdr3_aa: CASSQREDEQYF; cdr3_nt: TGTGCCAGCAGCCAACGGGAGGACGAGCAGTACTTC
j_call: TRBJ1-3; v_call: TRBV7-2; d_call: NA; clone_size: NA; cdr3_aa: CASSPTIEKRRISGNTIYF; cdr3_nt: TGTGCCAGCAGCCCAACCATAGAAAAACGACGAATCTCTGGAAACACCATATATTTT
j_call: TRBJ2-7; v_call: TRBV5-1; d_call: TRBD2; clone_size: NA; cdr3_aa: CASRQTSGGSYEQYF; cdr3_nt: TGCGCCAGCAGACAGACTAGCGGGGGATCCTACGAGCAGTACTTC
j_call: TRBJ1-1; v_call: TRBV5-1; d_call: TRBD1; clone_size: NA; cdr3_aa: CASSPRQGYTEAFF; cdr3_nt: TGCGCCAGCAGCCCGAGACAGGGTTACACTGAAGCTTTCTTT
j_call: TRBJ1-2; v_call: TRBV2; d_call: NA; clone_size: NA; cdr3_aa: CASSVKQPHAGYTF; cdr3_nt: TGTGCCAGCAGTGTGAAACAGCCCCACGCTGGCTACACCTTC
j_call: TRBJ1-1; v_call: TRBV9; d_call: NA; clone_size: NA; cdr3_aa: CASSPTGQGLGTEAFF; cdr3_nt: TGTGCCAGCAGCCCGACGGGCCAGGGGTTGGGCACTGAAGCTTTCTTT
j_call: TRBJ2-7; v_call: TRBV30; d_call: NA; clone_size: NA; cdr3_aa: CAWSGGVEQYF; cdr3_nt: TGTGCCTGGAGTGGCGGGGTCGAGCAGTACTTC
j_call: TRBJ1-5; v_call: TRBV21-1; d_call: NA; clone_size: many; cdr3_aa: CASSPYVGGASNQPQHF; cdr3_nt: TGTGCCAGCAGCCCCTACGTGGGGGGGGCCAGCAATCAGCCCCAGCATTTT
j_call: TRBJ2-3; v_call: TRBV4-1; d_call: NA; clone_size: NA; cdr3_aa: CASSQADSTDTQYF; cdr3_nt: TGCGCCAGCAGCCAGGCCGACTCCACAGATACGCAGTATTTT
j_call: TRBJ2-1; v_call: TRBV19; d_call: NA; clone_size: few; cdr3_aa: CASSIGLEQFF; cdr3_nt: TGTGCCAGTAGTATTGGCCTAGAGCAGTTCTTC
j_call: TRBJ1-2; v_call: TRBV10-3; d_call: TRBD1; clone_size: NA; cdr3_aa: CAISELVSNRDRGWTDYGYTF; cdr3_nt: TGTGCCATCAGTGAGCTAGTCTCAAACCGGGACAGGGGATGGACTGACTATGGCTACACCTTC
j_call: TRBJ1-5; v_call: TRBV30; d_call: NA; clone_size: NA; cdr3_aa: CAWSPGGNQPQHF; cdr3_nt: TGTGCCTGGAGTCCGGGGGGAAATCAGCCCCAGCATTTT
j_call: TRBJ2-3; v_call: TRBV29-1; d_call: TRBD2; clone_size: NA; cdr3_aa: CSVEDPGLAGGLYPTDTQYF; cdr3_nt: TGCAGCGTTGAAGATCCTGGACTAGCGGGGGGGCTATATCCAACAGATACGCAGTATTTT
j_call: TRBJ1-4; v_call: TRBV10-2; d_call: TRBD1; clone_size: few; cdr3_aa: CATGQAGNEKLFF; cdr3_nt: TGCGCCACCGGACAGGCCGGGAATGAAAAACTGTTTTTT
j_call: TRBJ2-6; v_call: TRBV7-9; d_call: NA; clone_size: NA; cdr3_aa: CASMVRVSGANVLTF; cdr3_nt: TGTGCCAGCATGGTCAGGGTCTCTGGGGCCAACGTCCTGACTTTC
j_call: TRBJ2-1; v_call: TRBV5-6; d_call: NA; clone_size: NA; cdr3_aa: CASSQDYHEQFF; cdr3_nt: TGTGCCAGCAGCCAAGACTATCATGAGCAGTTCTTC
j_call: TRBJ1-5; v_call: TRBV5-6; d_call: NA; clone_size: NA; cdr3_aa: CASSSGAGANQPQHF; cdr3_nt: TGTGCCAGCAGCTCTGGGGCCGGGGCCAATCAGCCCCAGCATTTT
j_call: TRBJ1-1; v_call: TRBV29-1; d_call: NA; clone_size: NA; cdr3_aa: CSVEGATGFDTEAFF; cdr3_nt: TGCAGCGTTGAAGGAGCGACAGGATTTGACACTGAAGCTTTCTTT
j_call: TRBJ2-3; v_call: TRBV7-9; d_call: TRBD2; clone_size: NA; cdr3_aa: CASAPGLADTDTQYF; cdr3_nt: TGTGCCAGCGCCCCGGGACTAGCGGACACAGATACGCAGTATTTT
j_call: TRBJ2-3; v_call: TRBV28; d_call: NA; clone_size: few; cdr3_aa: CASSSPSGRSTDTQYF; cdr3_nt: TGTGCCAGCAGTTCCCCGAGCGGCCGGAGCACAGATACGCAGTATTTT
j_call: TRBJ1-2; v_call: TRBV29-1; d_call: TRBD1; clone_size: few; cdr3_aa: CSVDDGQALGGYTF; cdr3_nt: TGCAGCGTTGATGACGGACAGGCGCTCGGGGGCTACACCTTC
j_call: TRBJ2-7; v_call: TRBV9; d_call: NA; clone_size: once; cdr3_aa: CASSPLTDGFEQYF; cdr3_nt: TGTGCCAGCAGCCCACTTACGGATGGGTTCGAGCAGTACTTC
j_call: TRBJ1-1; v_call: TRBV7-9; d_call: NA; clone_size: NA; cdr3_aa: CASSLAETMNTEAFF; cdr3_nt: TGTGCCAGCAGCTTAGCAGAAACCATGAACACTGAAGCTTTCTTT
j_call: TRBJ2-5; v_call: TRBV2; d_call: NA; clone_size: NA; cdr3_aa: CASSEGGSTETQYF; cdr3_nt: TGTGCCAGCAGTGAAGGTGGGAGCACTGAGACCCAGTACTTC
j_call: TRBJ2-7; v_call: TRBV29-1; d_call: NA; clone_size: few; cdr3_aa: CSVESQETYEQYF; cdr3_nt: TGCAGCGTTGAGTCCCAGGAGACCTACGAGCAGTACTTC
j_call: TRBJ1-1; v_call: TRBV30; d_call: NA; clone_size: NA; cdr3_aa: CAWAGLMNTEAFF; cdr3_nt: TGTGCCTGGGCCGGACTAATGAACACTGAAGCTTTCTTT
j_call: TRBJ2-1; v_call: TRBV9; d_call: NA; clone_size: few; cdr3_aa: CASSVGHNEQFF; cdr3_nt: TGTGCCAGCAGCGTAGGTCACAATGAGCAGTTCTTC
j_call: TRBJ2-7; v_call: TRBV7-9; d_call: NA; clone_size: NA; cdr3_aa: CASSSRTATQIYEQYF; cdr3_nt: TGTGCCAGCAGCTCACGGACGGCGACTCAAATCTACGAGCAGTACTTC
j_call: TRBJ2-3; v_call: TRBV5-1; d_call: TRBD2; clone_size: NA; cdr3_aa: CASRSGGDTDTQYF; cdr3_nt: TGCGCCAGCAGGAGCGGGGGGGACACAGATACGCAGTATTTT
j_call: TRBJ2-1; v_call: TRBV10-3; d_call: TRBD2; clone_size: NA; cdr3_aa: CAISVQRGVNEQFF; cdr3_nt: TGTGCCATCAGTGTCCAGCGGGGGGTCAATGAGCAGTTCTTC